The sequence of this T cell receptor beta chain was determined in a study of blood T cell repertoires in COVID-19. Study as a whole: In Cohort 3, a recovered donor had either two negative PCRs, clearance, or symptom resolution.

V was pared by 6 bases and J by 5 bases, with 8 bases of the junction left unmatched. CDR1 and CDR2 from the germline V gene are MNHEY and SVGAGI. The CDR3 covers 15 residues. Libraries were prepared by immunoSEQ multiplex PCR; TCRdb keeps only in-frame clonotypes and omits some of them. This sample has roughly 210,000 clones; roughly 84% occur once, and the top ten carry 7.2%. The source is a man aged 25 to 40 in a cohort exposed to, infected with or recovered from COVID-19 (not recorded which). V is TRBV6-5 and J is TRBJ1-5; 9 nucleotides line up with TRBD1. Sequencing was carried out using PBMCs or T cells enriched from blood (not recorded which). CDR3: CASSTDRGVDQPQHF. The DNA for the CDR3 is TGTGCCAGCAGCACGGACAGGGGAGTAGATCAGCCCCAGCATTTT.